Below, one TCR beta chain is given with its context. Its target is not known. The investigators amplified TCR beta CDR3 regions from RNA transcripts. RT-PCR in the first round (using the HTBI primer set) targeted the TCR CDR3. MiXCR was run by TCRdb on the multiplex PCR reads, yielding one entry per CDR3 protein. The sample lists over 400,000 distinct CDR3 sequences, approximately 23% seen once, with less than 65% in the top ten. This entry is derived from a study of T cells in Graves' hyperthyroidism and ophthalmopathy. Trimming took 2 bases from V and 5 from J, leaving 6 bases between them. The CDR3 is 12 residues long. Per germline, CDR1 LNHDA and CDR2 SQIVND (reference sequence). Whole-study findings and limits: The model predicted ophthalmopathy a median approximately 6.3 months before onset.

This sequence joins TRBV19 and TRBJ1-1; D gene uncertain. The origin of this receptor is an older woman with Graves' ophthalmopathy. What was sequenced was blood. Here the CDR3 DNA reads TGTGCCAGTAGTATAAAGCGGACTGAAGCTTTCTTT. Translated, it gives CASSIKRTEAFF.